Shown below are 19 T cell receptor beta chains from a single sample sequenced in a study of CD8+ T cells in alopecia areata. TCR sequencing used cDNA made by reverse transcription of extracted RNA. Using immunoSEQ multiplex PCR, the repertoire was profiled, and TCRdb retains in-frame clones only, with some absent. The sample lists about 150,000 clones; about three fifths were seen once. The sequenced sample consisted of CD4+ T cells sorted from blood. The receptors were sampled from a human donor in good health.

The chain recombines TRBV10-3 with TRBJ2-1, with D uncertain. The germline V and J ends were trimmed by 2 bases and 8 bases, with 4 bases remaining between them. The CDR3 totals 11 residues. Germline CDR1 reads ENHRY; CDR2 reads SYGVKD. CDR3 region: CAISERDEQFF. Here the CDR3 DNA reads TGTGCCATCAGTGAGCGGGATGAGCAGTTCTTC.

V usage is TRBV29-1 and J usage is TRBJ1-5; 7 positions agree with TRBD1. J lost 5 bases, V lost 4 bases, and 5 bases had no gene match. The CDR3 is made up of 13 amino acids. Per the germline V gene, CDR1 is SQVTM and CDR2 is ANQGSEA. Written as DNA, the CDR3 is TGCAGCGTTGGACAGGGACGGGATCAGCCCCAGCATTTT. Translation gives CSVGQGRDQPQHF.

The chain uses TRBV5-1 and TRBJ2-3; D gene uncertain. The CDR3 is 14 residues long. Trimming took off 1 base at V and 0 bases at J, with 6 bases between the two ends. Germline CDR1 SGHRS, CDR2 YFSETQ. The DNA of the CDR3 is TGCGCCAGCAGCTTGACCCCAAGCACAGATACGCAGTATTTT. Translated, it gives CASSLTPSTDTQYF. The complete variable domain, with remaining parts taken from reference TRBV5-1 and TRBJ2-3, reads KAGVTQTPRYLIKTRGQQVTLSCSPISGHRSVSWYQQTPGQGLQFLFEYFSETQRNKGNFPGRFSGRQFSNSRSEMNVSTLELGDSALYLCASSLTPSTDTQYFGPGTRLTVL.

This clone was detected a few times. CDR3 coding DNA: TGTGCCAGCTCCCCCCGGACAGGGGATCAGCCCCAGCATTTT. Its protein product is CASSPRTGDQPQHF. The chain is built from TRBV7-8 and TRBJ1-5; 9 nucleotides agree with TRBD1. The germline CDR1 and CDR2 sequences are SGHVS and FQNEAQ. This CDR3 has 14 amino acids. Trimming removed 8 bases from V and 5 bases from J; junction bases left unmatched: 7.

In this sample, this clone turned up a few times. The chain couples TRBV14 to TRBJ1-3; D gene uncertain. The CDR3 totals 12 residues. Trimming cost V 3 bases and J 8 bases, with 8 bases left between them. From germline, CDR1 is SGHDN and CDR2 FVKESK. Written as DNA, the CDR3 is TGTGCCAGCAGCCAGGGTGCCCACACCATATATTTT. Translated, it gives CASSQGAHTIYF.

In its sample, this clone was seen a few times. This chain joins TRBV30 and TRBJ2-3; 8 nucleotides agree with TRBD1. Trimming cost V 1 base and J 3 bases; bases outside gene matches: 6. Germline loops: CDR1 GTSNPN, CDR2 SVGIG (reference sequence). This CDR3 has 15 residues. CDR3 amino acids: CAWSGTGKSTDTQYF. Here the CDR3 DNA reads TGTGCCTGGAGTGGGACAGGGAAGAGTACAGATACGCAGTATTTT.

The chain combines TRBV27 with TRBJ1-1; possibly TRBD1 for D (5 bases). The CDR3 is made up of 13 amino acids. CDR1 MNHEY and CDR2 SMNVEV come from the germline V gene (reference sequence). The V end lost 5 bases, the J end lost 6 bases, and 13 bases lay between the germline ends. The CDR3 DNA sequence: TGTGCCAGCAGTCCGGCAGGGAGCGCTGAAGCTTTCTTT. Its protein is CASSPAGSAEAFF.

The chain recombines TRBV30 with TRBJ1-1, with TRBD1 identical over 7 bases. This CDR3 has 13 amino acids. The ends lost 1 base at V and 5 bases at J; junction bases unmatched: 4. In germline, CDR1 is GTSNPN, CDR2 SVGIG (reference sequence). For the CDR3, the DNA is TGTGCCTGGAGTGCGTACAGGGGTACTGAAGCTTTCTTT. This sequence encodes CAWSAYRGTEAFF. The entire variable domain, with the rest obtained from reference TRBV30 and TRBJ1-1, is as follows: SQTIHQWPATLVQPVGSPLSLECTVEGTSNPNLYWYRQAAGRGLQLLFYSVGIGQISSEVPQNLSASRPQDRQFILSSKKLLLSDSGFYLCAWSAYRGTEAFFGQGTRLTVV.

The V and J genes are TRBV29-1 and TRBJ2-5, with no clear D. The V and J ends lost 2 bases and 1 base respectively, with 8 bases between them. CDR3 length equals 13 residues. Germline V lookup: CDR1 SQVTM, CDR2 ANQGSEA. The chain's CDR3 is CSVELGAQETQYF. The CDR3 DNA sequence: TGCAGCGTTGAACTGGGCGCCCAAGAGACCCAGTACTTC.

Only a few counts were recorded for this clone. The junction departs from germline at one end; a sequencing error may be responsible. The V and J genes are TRBV3-1 (or the pseudogene TRBV3-2) and TRBJ2-7, with unresolved D. This CDR3 is 9 amino acids long. Germline V gives CDR1 LGHDT, CDR2 YNNKEL (reference sequence). The CDR3 nucleotides read TGTGCCAGCACCCAAGCAGGGTACTTC. This encodes CASTQAGYF.

This clone was seen only a few times. This sequence joins TRBV29-1 and TRBJ2-3; D is undetermined. This CDR3 spans 12 amino acids. Germline CDR1 reads SQVTM; CDR2 reads ANQGSEA. V gave up 7 bases and J gave up 1 base, with 9 bases separating them. CDR3 sequence: CSASPGTDTQYF. CDR3 coding DNA: TGCAGCGCTTCGCCGGGCACAGATACGCAGTATTTT.

The V call is TRBV5-6, the J call TRBJ2-7; no definite D call. Germline V lookup: CDR1 SGHDT, CDR2 YYEEEE. Deletions cut 1 base from V and 4 bases from J, with 6 bases between. The CDR3 has 12 residues. The CDR3 coding sequence is TGTGCCAGCAGCTTGTACGAGTACGAGCAGTACTTC. Its protein is CASSLYEYEQYF.

This clone was found a few times. The gene calls are TRBV7-9 and TRBJ1-1, with D perhaps TRBD1 (5 bases). V lost 5 bases to trimming and J lost 0 bases, with 13 bases between them. The CDR3 length is 15 residues. Germline V lookup: CDR1 SEHNR, CDR2 FQNEAQ (reference sequence). The CDR3 sequence: CASSPTRGMNTEAFF. CDR3 bases: TGTGCCAGCAGCCCGACCCGGGGGATGAACACTGAAGCTTTCTTT.

J is TRBJ2-3 and V is TRBV6-5; 8 bases match TRBD1. Trimming cost V 6 bases and J 0 bases; bases outside gene matches: 5. The CDR3 is made up of 15 amino acids. Germline V gives CDR1 MNHEY, CDR2 SVGAGI. CDR3 DNA sequence: TGTGCCAGCAGACTAGACAGGGGCAGCACAGATACGCAGTATTTT. It yields the protein CASRLDRGSTDTQYF.

The chain recombines TRBV7-3 with TRBJ1-4, with D perhaps matching TRBD1 (6 bases). The CDR3 covers 14 residues. V was shortened by 5 bases and J by 8 bases, with 15 bases between the two germline ends. Germline assignment: CDR1 SGHTA and CDR2 FQGTGA. This CDR3 is CASSAGARLEKLFF. The CDR3, as DNA: TGTGCCAGCAGCGCAGGGGCCCGTTTAGAAAAACTGTTTTTT.

The chain couples TRBV30 to TRBJ2-5, with D perhaps matching TRBD1 (6 bases). V was shortened by 4 bases and J by 7 bases, with 13 bases between the two germline ends. The CDR3 length is 12 residues. Germline CDR1 is GTSNPN and CDR2 is SVGIG (reference sequence). The CDR3 sequence is CAWKEQGATQYF. Written as DNA, the CDR3 is TGTGCCTGGAAGGAACAGGGAGCGACCCAGTACTTC.

The chain carries TRBV29-1 and TRBJ2-1; D is unresolved. The V gene lost 2 bases and the J gene lost 1 base, with 12 bases spanning the gap. This CDR3 region has 15 residues. Looked up from germline, CDR1 is SQVTM and CDR2 is ANQGSEA. CDR3: CSVEFAWRSYNEQFF. The CDR3 DNA follows: TGCAGCGTTGAATTCGCCTGGCGATCCTACAATGAGCAGTTCTTC.

The V gene is TRBV2, the J gene TRBJ1-5; D perhaps matches TRBD1 (6 bases). Between the trimmed V and J ends, which lost 5 bases and 3 bases, there was a span of 11 bases. CDR1 and CDR2 from the germline V gene are SNHLY and FYNNEI. The CDR3 has 14 amino acids. The CDR3 DNA is TGTGCCAGCAGTAACGGACAGTTCAATCAGCCCCAGCATTTT. This codes for CASSNGQFNQPQHF. The full variable domain, completed using reference TRBV2 and TRBJ1-5, is EPEVTQTPSHQVTQMGQEVILRCVPISNHLYFYWYRQILGQKVEFLVSFYNNEISEKSEIFDDQFSVERPDGSNFTLKIRSTKLEDSAMYFCASSNGQFNQPQHFGDGTRLSIL.

This chain joins TRBV20-1 and TRBJ2-1, with no clear D. The CDR3 spans 11 residues. Germline CDR1 reads DFQATT; CDR2 reads SNEGSKA (reference sequence). Between the trimmed V and J ends, which lost 0 bases and 10 bases, there was a span of 7 bases. In DNA form, the CDR3 reads TGCAGTGCTAGAGAGTGGGTCGAGCAGTTCTTC. Its protein product is CSAREWVEQFF.